This T cell receptor beta chain came from a study of control samples from healthy donors and cancer patients. The CDR3 runs 16 residues. After removal of 2 bases from V and 5 bases from J, the junction contained 6 bases not matched to a gene. The germline V gene encodes CDR1 SGHNT and CDR2 YYREEE (reference sequence). The assay was immunoSEQ multiplex PCR, and TCRdb's table has in-frame clones only and misses some. The data contain about 120,000 clones, about 90% of them singletons. The source material was blood. The receptor was isolated from a man between 18 and 29 years old in good health. The chain links TRBV5-4 to TRBJ2-5, with 13 bases fitting TRBD2. The CDR3 here is CASSFWTSGGGETQYF. The CDR3 DNA sequence: TGTGCCAGCAGCTTTTGGACTAGCGGGGGAGGGGAGACCCAGTACTTC.